One sample yielded the 28 T cell receptor beta chains listed below, sequenced in a study of a mutant IDH1 vaccine in newly diagnosed glioma. Their cognate antigens are unknown. Time point specified: week 5, during vaccination. Alongside topical imiquimod, each dose of vaccine comprised 300 ug of mutant IDH1 20-mer peptide. Generated by immunoSEQ multiplex PCR, the TCRdb table keeps only in-frame clones and is missing some. The table has some 60,000 clones, about nine tenths seen once; the top ten hold about 4.6%. Sequenced material: PBMCs, taken from a glioma patient whose treatment included an IDH1 peptide vaccine. The source is a woman between 35 and 50 years old with glioma.

Only one count was recorded for this clone. The sample holds other DNA sequences that translate to the same CDR3. CDR3 in amino acids: CASSRGQGAYEQYF. CDR3 nucleotide sequence: TGTGCCAGTAGTAGGGGACAAGGGGCCTACGAGCAGTACTTC. The chain joins TRBV19 to TRBJ2-7; perhaps TRBD1 as D (6 bases). Germline V gives CDR1 LNHDA, CDR2 SQIVND (reference sequence). The CDR3 has 14 amino acids. V was shortened by 4 bases and J by 2 bases, with 12 bases between the two germline ends. The full variable domain, rest sourced from reference TRBV19 and TRBJ2-7, is DGGITQSPKYLFRKEGQNVTLSCEQNLNHDAMYWYRQDPGQGLRLIYYSQIVNDFQKGDIAEGYSVSREKKESFPLTVTSAQKNPTAFYLCASSRGQGAYEQYFGPGTRLTVT.

The V gene is TRBV29-1, the J gene TRBJ2-1; 10 positions match TRBD2. The CDR3 is 13 residues long. Germline loops: CDR1 SQVTM, CDR2 ANQGSEA. Trimming removed 8 bases from V and 7 bases from J; junction bases left unmatched: 8. The CDR3 protein is CSMRLAGENEQFF. The CDR3 bases are TGCAGCATGAGGCTAGCGGGAGAGAATGAGCAGTTCTTC.

About this clone: This specimen includes other DNA sequences encoding the same CDR3. The genes are TRBV10-1 and TRBJ1-1; D possibly corresponds to TRBD1 (5 bases). V shed 6 bases and J shed 5 bases, with 7 bases lying between them. Germline V lookup: CDR1 WNHNN, CDR2 SYGVQD (reference sequence). The CDR3 is 11 amino acids. This chain's CDR3 is CASSGGTEAFF. CDR3 coding DNA: TGCGCCAGCAGCGGGGGAACTGAAGCTTTCTTT.

DNA of the CDR3: TGCGCCAGCAGCCAAGGACTGGCTAACTATGGCTACACCTTC. It codes for CASSQGLANYGYTF. The chain has TRBV4-1 and TRBJ1-2; D gene ambiguous. CDR1 is MGHRA, CDR2 YSYEKL, per germline. CDR3 size: 14 residues. Trimming cost V 1 base and J 0 bases, with 6 bases left between them.

The CDR3 loop reads CASKGQGSYNEQFF. CDR3 nucleotides: TGTGCCAGCAAGGGACAGGGCTCCTACAATGAGCAGTTCTTC. The rearrangement uses TRBV2 and TRBJ2-1; TRBD1 aligns across 9 bases. V shed 7 bases, J shed 0 bases, and the junction held 1 base outside the gene matches. The CDR3 has 14 residues. CDR1 and CDR2 from the germline V gene are SNHLY and FYNNEI.

The chain recombines TRBV25-1 with TRBJ2-1, with a weak D call TRBD1 (6 bases). Trimming cost V 4 bases and J 0 bases, with 10 bases left between them. Germline V lookup: CDR1 MGHDK, CDR2 SYGVNS. The CDR3 contains 15 residues. In DNA form, the CDR3 reads TGTGCCAGCAGTGTCACAGGGAGCTCCTACAATGAGCAGTTCTTC. Translation gives CASSVTGSSYNEQFF.

In its sample, this clone was seen once. The V gene is TRBV27, the J gene TRBJ2-2; D remains ambiguous. The germline V gene has CDR1 MNHEY and CDR2 SMNVEV (reference sequence). Trimming took 4 bases from V and 6 from J, leaving 15 bases between them. The CDR3 contains 15 residues. DNA for the CDR3: TGTGCCAGCAGTTCCGACGCCGTAGGGTCCGGGGAGCTGTTTTTT. Its protein product is CASSSDAVGSGELFF.

J is TRBJ2-3 and V is TRBV18, with 9 bases that match TRBD2. Germline V CDR1 and CDR2: KGHSH, LQKENI. After removal of 1 base from V and 0 bases from J, the junction contained 8 bases not matched to a gene. This CDR3 has 18 residues. The CDR3 bases are TGTGCCAGCTCACCACTTCCCCGACTAGCGGAAAGCACAGATACGCAGTATTTT. Amino acid sequence: CASSPLPRLAESTDTQYF.

The V call is TRBV28, the J call TRBJ2-7; perhaps TRBD1 as D (6 bases). This CDR3 is 15 amino acids long. Germline V lookup: CDR1 MDHEN, CDR2 SYDVKM. V dropped 3 bases and J dropped 4 bases, with 16 bases sitting between them. The CDR3 is CASSFPGHLSYEQYF. The CDR3, as DNA: TGTGCCAGCAGTTTCCCGGGACACCTATCTTACGAGCAGTACTTC.

The V gene is TRBV4-1, the J gene TRBJ2-1; D perhaps matches TRBD2 (5 bases). In germline, CDR1 is MGHRA, CDR2 YSYEKL. V was pared by 3 bases and J by 7 bases, with 13 bases between. The CDR3 runs 14 residues. CDR3 nucleotides: TGCGCCAGCAGCCATCCGACGGGGAAAAATGAGCAGTTCTTC. It specifies CASSHPTGKNEQFF.

The chain has TRBV5-1 and TRBJ1-2; TRBD1 matches at 7 bases. CDR3 length equals 16 residues. V was clipped by 0 bases and J by 2 bases; unmatched bases: 7. Germline lookup yields CDR1 SGHRS and CDR2 YFSETQ. The CDR3, as DNA: TGCGCCAGCAGCTTGGTCAGCGGGACAGACAACTATGGCTACACCTTC. Protein: CASSLVSGTDNYGYTF.

The J gene is TRBJ2-1, the V gene TRBV4-1; TRBD1 matches 10 bases. The V and J ends lost 7 bases and 7 bases, in that order; junction bases with no gene match: 13. There are 16 residues in the CDR3. CDR1 MGHRA and CDR2 YSYEKL come from the germline V gene. CDR3 in DNA: TGCGCCAGCACCATAACCGGGACAGGGGCGGGGAATGAGCAGTTCTTC. Protein product: CASTITGTGAGNEQFF.

This chain connects TRBV5-1 to TRBJ2-3; D not certain. This CDR3 spans 14 amino acids. The germline CDR1 and CDR2 sequences are SGHRS and YFSETQ. V shed 2 bases and J shed 1 base, with 8 bases lying between them. CDR3 loop: CASSFPLGTDTQYF. CDR3 coding DNA: TGCGCCAGCAGCTTCCCGTTGGGCACAGATACGCAGTATTTT.

The V and J genes are TRBV2 and TRBJ2-3; no clear D. This CDR3 is built from 14 residues. Germline V gene lookup returns CDR1 SNHLY and CDR2 FYNNEI. The V end lost 6 bases, the J end lost 0 bases, and 10 bases lay between the germline ends. The DNA of the CDR3 is TGTGCCAGCAGGCAACTGGACAGCACAGATACGCAGTATTTT. It codes for CASRQLDSTDTQYF.

The rearrangement links TRBV5-6 to TRBJ1-2; D ambiguous. The CDR3 runs to 11 residues. V was trimmed by 5 bases and J by 5 bases, leaving 7 bases between them. Germline V CDR1 and CDR2: SGHDT, YYEEEE. DNA for the CDR3: TGTGCCAGCAGTCAAGAGTATGGCTACACCTTC. This codes for CASSQEYGYTF.

V is TRBV2 and J is TRBJ1-6; D may be TRBD1 (5 bases). Germline V CDR1 and CDR2: SNHLY, FYNNEI. The CDR3 is 15 amino acids. V dropped 6 bases and J dropped 7 bases, with 16 bases sitting between them. CDR3 in DNA: TGTGCCAGCAGCTCCCCATCCGGGACGAATTCACCCCTCCACTTT. This codes for CASSSPSGTNSPLHF.

The chain carries TRBV29-1 and TRBJ2-6; tentatively, D is TRBD2 (5 bases). There are 17 residues in the CDR3. Trimming shortened V by 0 bases and J by 0 bases, and 12 bases separated the two germline ends. Germline values: CDR1 SQVTM, CDR2 ANQGSEA. CDR3 loop: CSVEEPGLNSGANVLTF. CDR3 DNA: TGCAGCGTTGAAGAACCCGGACTGAACTCTGGGGCCAACGTCCTGACTTTC.

J is TRBJ2-5 and V is TRBV9; 9 bases are a match to TRBD2. The CDR3 is 14 amino acids. CDR1 is SGDLS and CDR2 is YYNGEE in the germline V gene. V was clipped by 2 bases and J by 5 bases; unmatched bases: 4. The CDR3 DNA is TGTGCCAGCAGCGTCGGGACTAGCTTCGAGACCCAGTACTTC. Amino acids: CASSVGTSFETQYF. The full variable domain, in which reference TRBV9 and TRBJ2-5 provide the parts outside the CDR3, is DSGVTQTPKHLITATGQRVTLRCSPRSGDLSVYWYQQSLDQGLQFLIQYYNGEERAKGNILERFSAQQFPDLHSELNLSSLELGDSALYFCASSVGTSFETQYFGPGTRLLVL.

The chain carries TRBV19 and TRBJ2-6; 7 bases map to TRBD1. Unmatched junction bases numbered 13, after V lost 6 bases and J lost 2 bases. The CDR3 is made up of 18 amino acids. Germline V gene sequence: CDR1 LNHDA, CDR2 SQIVND (reference sequence). CDR3 DNA: TGTGCCAGTAGAACTACACAGGGGCCCAAAACTGGGGCCAACGTCCTGACTTTC. It encodes CASRTTQGPKTGANVLTF.

The chain recombines TRBV25-1 with TRBJ2-1; 10 bases match TRBD1. The germline V gene encodes CDR1 MGHDK and CDR2 SYGVNS. Unmatched junction bases numbered 6, after V lost 3 bases and J lost 4 bases. CDR3 length: 16 residues. CDR3 nucleotides: TGTGCCAGCAGTGATCTACCGGGACAGGGGTACAATGAGCAGTTCTTC. This codes for CASSDLPGQGYNEQFF.

There are a few counts of this clone. This chain uses TRBV6-1 with TRBJ2-5, with TRBD2 matching 7 bases. Trimming cost V 6 bases and J 5 bases; bases outside gene matches: 9. This CDR3 spans 14 amino acids. Germline V gene lookup returns CDR1 MNHNS and CDR2 SASEGT. The CDR3 loop reads CASSLAVKRETQYF. The CDR3 DNA follows: TGTGCCAGCAGCCTAGCGGTGAAAAGGGAGACCCAGTACTTC.

The V and J genes are TRBV11-2 and TRBJ2-7; perhaps TRBD2 as D (5 bases). The germline V gene encodes CDR1 SGHAT and CDR2 FQNNGV. Trimming left V 2 bases short and J 0 bases short, with 8 bases between. CDR3 size: 14 residues. This CDR3 reads CASSLWETSYEQYF. The DNA of the CDR3 is TGTGCCAGCAGCTTATGGGAGACCTCCTACGAGCAGTACTTC.

This clone was found once. The chain links TRBV28 to TRBJ1-4; 9 positions match TRBD1. After removal of 7 bases from V and 14 bases from J, the junction contained 17 bases not matched to a gene. Germline V gene lookup returns CDR1 MDHEN and CDR2 SYDVKM. The CDR3 sequence is 15 residues long. CDR3 nucleotide sequence: TGTGCCAGCAACGCCGGGACAGGGAGAATGAAAATTCTGTTTTTT. Translating gives CASNAGTGRMKILFF.

This chain links TRBV29-1 with TRBJ2-5; TRBD2 might be the D (6 bases). V lost 6 bases and J lost 2, with 13 bases in between. In germline, CDR1 is SQVTM, CDR2 ANQGSEA. The CDR3 sequence is 13 residues long. CDR3 nucleotide sequence: TGCAGCGTGGAGGGGCTAGTTCAAGAGACCCAGTACTTC. It yields the protein CSVEGLVQETQYF.

The chain carries TRBV12-2 and TRBJ2-3; TRBD2, the table's D call, was not compared with the DNA. TRBV12-2 counts as a pseudogene. The CDR3 loop spans 17 amino acids. CDR3 in amino acids: CASRLAGASGPTDTQYF. CDR3 coding DNA: TGTGCAAGTCGCTTAGCGGGGGCTAGCGGACCCACAGATACGCAGTATTTT.

The chain links TRBV28 to TRBJ2-7; D is ambiguous. The length of the CDR3 is 13 residues. Germline V lookup: CDR1 MDHEN, CDR2 SYDVKM. The germline V and J ends were trimmed by 3 bases and 3 bases, with 9 bases remaining between them. CDR3 region: CASSFQSLYEQYF. The CDR3 DNA sequence: TGTGCCAGCAGTTTCCAGTCCCTCTACGAGCAGTACTTC.

The V and J genes are TRBV29-1 and TRBJ2-7, with 7 bases identical to TRBD1. J lost 0 bases, V lost 6 bases, and 17 bases had no gene match. The CDR3 has 17 amino acids. Germline V CDR1 and CDR2: SQVTM, ANQGSEA. This chain's CDR3 is CSVQTTLERDSSYEQYF. Written as DNA, the CDR3 is TGCAGCGTGCAGACCACCCTTGAACGGGACAGCTCCTACGAGCAGTACTTC.

V gene TRBV7-6 combines with J gene TRBJ2-1; D is ambiguous. V lost 0 bases, J lost 7 bases, and 7 bases lay in between. The CDR3 runs 13 residues. The germline V gene encodes CDR1 SGHVS and CDR2 FNYEAQ. This chain's CDR3 is CASSLALENEQFF. The DNA of the CDR3 is TGTGCCAGCAGCTTAGCGTTAGAGAATGAGCAGTTCTTC.